This T cell receptor beta chain was observed in a study of shared clonotypes between healthy human individuals. The assay was immunoSEQ multiplex PCR, and TCRdb's table has in-frame clones only and misses some. The table records roughly 2,000,000 clones, 85% to 95% of them present only once. The V gene lost 0 bases and the J gene lost 4 bases, with 14 bases spanning the gap. CDR3 size: 15 residues. CDR1 is SQVTM, CDR2 ANQGSEA, per germline. It was CD45RO-negative cells, positively selected for CCR7, that made up naive CD8 cells, with terminally differentiated effector memory CD45RA+ cells excluded. All donors qualified as healthy HIV-negative adults and had experienced no recent acute infections or vaccinations.

This clonotype was obtained from a man aged 18 to 29 in good health. Some clones in this sample may be carry-over from other donors' samples. Material for sequencing was naive CD8+ T cells from PBMCs. This sequence joins TRBV29-1 and TRBJ2-3; no definite D call. CDR3 region: CSVEDGVDSADTQYF. In nucleotides, the CDR3 is TGCAGCGTTGAAGATGGGGTAGACTCCGCAGATACGCAGTATTTT.